What follows is one T cell receptor (beta chain) and its context. This clone was detected once. What this receptor recognizes is not known. Base qualities are not provided; no much larger clone lies one nucleotide away. Reading the label with the study, this specimen's time point is: resected brain tissue, or blood drawn just prior to surgery. The surgery cases with the highest brain T cell transcript signatures were chosen for TCR beta chain sequencing of brain tissue, and also of blood when blood was available. Before surgery, the patients had been given at least one anti-epileptic drug. The TCR-sequenced patients were children whose drug-resistant epilepsy was caused by tuberous sclerosis complex, focal cortical dysplasia, Rasmussen encephalitis or hemimegalencephaly. The blood samples were collected right before the epilepsy surgery. Bulk genomic DNA was isolated from unsorted brain tissue and whole blood using the Monarch genomic DNA purification kit.

These data are taken from a study of brain T cells in children with intractable seizures (dated by TCRdb to the early 2020s). In the study overall: Resected brain tissue from about 50 pediatric epilepsy surgery cases was initially screened for immune gene transcripts with a NanoString immunology panel. Eight of the 12 selected surgery cases also had pre-surgery blood sequenced, which left four cases with brain tissue only. What the authors observed across the whole study: Because sequencing depth differed between pre- and post-surgery blood, the absence of clones from the pre-surgery sample may reflect undersampling. The patients' HCMV serostatus was not known, and viral specificity was inferred solely from CDR3 sequence similarity.

The immunoSEQ assay was applied to genomic DNA to generate the TCR beta chain sequences. The published analysis was carried out like this. CDR3 sequences that did not begin with the conserved framework cysteine at position 104 were removed by hand. Clonality was calculated as one minus the normalized Shannon's Diversity Index, with values ranging from 0 (maximal diversity) to 1 (oligoclonal). To check whether a given CDR3 had different frequencies in two samples, for example brain versus blood, chi-squared comparison-of-proportions tests were used. Public clonotypes were identified by searching immuneACCESS, and similarity to known antiviral clonotypes was assessed with the VDJdb browser. TCRdb holds this immuneACCESS table with in-frame rearrangements only. Some clones are missing; in checked studies, unresolved V genes explain under half, and the rest has no known cause. V, J and clone size derive from that table, while D and trimming were established from the DNA sequence. A total of about 20,000 clones appear in this sample, 94% of them only once. 5% to 7% of the sample comes from the top ten.

The V and J ends are trimmed by 0 bases and 6 bases, leaving 14 bases between them. Spanning cysteine to phenylalanine, the CDR3 consists of 16 amino acids. Just CDR3 DNA is preserved here, 48 bases in frame from base 1. The germline V gene encodes CDR1 LNHNV and CDR2 YYDKDF (reference sequence). The sequence links TRBV15 to TRBJ2-2, with a tentative D call of TRBD1 or TRBD2, each matching 5 bases. The specimen comprised peripheral blood, sampled at surgery. The clonotype originates from a boy aged 10-17 years with focal cortical dysplasia and intractable seizures. The nucleotide sequence reads as follows: TGTGCCACCAGCAGAGACAGGGAGCGTAGGTCCGGGGAGCTGTTTTTT. It specifies CATSRDRERRSGELFF.